This T cell receptor (beta chain) was observed in a study of blood T cell repertoires in COVID-19. Turning to the study itself: Spain, Italy and the United States supplied samples that represented acute and convalescent COVID-19.

This CDR3 has 15 residues. Germline CDR1 reads LNHDA; CDR2 reads SQIVND (reference sequence). V shed 5 bases, J shed 2 bases, and the junction held 6 bases outside the gene matches. Sequencing was performed with immunoSEQ multiplex PCR; in TCRdb, only in-frame clones are kept and a portion is missing. Among 320,000 or so clones listed, under 90% were seen once. The source of this sequence is a man aged 55 to 70 who had recovered from COVID-19. The V and J genes are TRBV19 and TRBJ2-3, with TRBD2 matching over 8 bases. Sequenced sample: PBMCs or T cells enriched from blood (not recorded which). As DNA, the CDR3 is TGTGCCAGTAGTCCAAGGACTAGCATCACAGATACGCAGTATTTT. Translated: CASSPRTSITDTQYF.